What follows is one T cell receptor (beta chain) and its context. Other nucleotide sequences in the sample specify the same CDR3. This record comes from a study of blood T cell repertoires in COVID-19. V gave up 5 bases and J gave up 0 bases, with 9 bases separating them. Germline CDR1 is SGHNT and CDR2 is YENEEA. The CDR3 is made up of 14 amino acids. Clones were read by immunoSEQ multiplex PCR, and TCRdb kept only the in-frame ones, dropping some. The sample contains about 210,000 clones, roughly four fifths of which appear only once. The J gene is TRBJ2-3, the V gene TRBV11-3, with a tentative D call TRBD1 (5 bases). Sequencing was done on a sample of peripheral blood. The TCR comes from a woman aged 40 to 50 with acute or convalescent COVID-19. This CDR3 is CASSLGASTDTQYF. As DNA, the CDR3 is TGTGCCAGCAGCCTAGGGGCTAGCACAGATACGCAGTATTTT.